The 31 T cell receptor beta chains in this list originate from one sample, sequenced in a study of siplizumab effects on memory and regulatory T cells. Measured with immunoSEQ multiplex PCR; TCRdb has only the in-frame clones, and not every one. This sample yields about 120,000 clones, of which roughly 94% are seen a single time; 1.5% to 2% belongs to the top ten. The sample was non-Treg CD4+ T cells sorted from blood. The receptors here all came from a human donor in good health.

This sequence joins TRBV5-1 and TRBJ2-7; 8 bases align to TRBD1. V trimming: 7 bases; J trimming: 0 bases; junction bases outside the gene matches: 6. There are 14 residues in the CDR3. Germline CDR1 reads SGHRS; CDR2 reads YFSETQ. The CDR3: CASHDTGGSYEQYF. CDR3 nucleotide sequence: TGCGCCAGCCACGATACAGGGGGCTCCTACGAGCAGTACTTC.

In DNA, the CDR3 is TGTGCCAGTAGTATCTCAATACGAAACAATCAGCCCCAGCATTTT. As protein: CASSISIRNNQPQHF. The chain carries TRBV19 and TRBJ1-5; no clear D. CDR1 is LNHDA, CDR2 SQIVND, per germline (reference sequence). The CDR3 loop spans 15 amino acids. V was trimmed by 3 bases and J by 3 bases, leaving 12 bases between them. Full variable domain (remainder filled in from reference TRBV19 and TRBJ1-5): DGGITQSPKYLFRKEGQNVTLSCEQNLNHDAMYWYRQDPGQGLRLIYYSQIVNDFQKGDIAEGYSVSREKKESFPLTVTSAQKNPTAFYLCASSISIRNNQPQHFGDGTRLSIL.

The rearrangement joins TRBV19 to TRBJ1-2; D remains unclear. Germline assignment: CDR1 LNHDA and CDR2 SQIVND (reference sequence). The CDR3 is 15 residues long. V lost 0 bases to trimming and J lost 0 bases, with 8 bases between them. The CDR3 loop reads CASSIDRVPNYGYTF. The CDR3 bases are TGTGCCAGTAGTATAGACCGGGTCCCTAACTATGGCTACACCTTC. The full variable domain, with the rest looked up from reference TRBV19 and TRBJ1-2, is DGGITQSPKYLFRKEGQNVTLSCEQNLNHDAMYWYRQDPGQGLRLIYYSQIVNDFQKGDIAEGYSVSREKKESFPLTVTSAQKNPTAFYLCASSIDRVPNYGYTFGSGTRLTVV.

The CDR3, as DNA: TGTGCCAGCAGCCTCAGGGGTCCGGGACAGGGTAACACTGAAGCTTTCTTT. Protein: CASSLRGPGQGNTEAFF. The gene calls are TRBV11-2 and TRBJ1-1, with TRBD1 matching 9 bases. J gave up 2 bases and V 5 bases, and 12 bases lay outside the gene matches. The CDR3 contains 17 residues. CDR1 and CDR2 (germline): SGHAT, FQNNGV.

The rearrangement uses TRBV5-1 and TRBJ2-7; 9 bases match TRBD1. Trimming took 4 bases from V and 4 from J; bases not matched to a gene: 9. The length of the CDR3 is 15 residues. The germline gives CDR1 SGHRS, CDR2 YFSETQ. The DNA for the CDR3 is TGCGCCAGCAGCAACGGGACAGGGTTGAGGTACGAGCAGTACTTC. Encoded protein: CASSNGTGLRYEQYF.

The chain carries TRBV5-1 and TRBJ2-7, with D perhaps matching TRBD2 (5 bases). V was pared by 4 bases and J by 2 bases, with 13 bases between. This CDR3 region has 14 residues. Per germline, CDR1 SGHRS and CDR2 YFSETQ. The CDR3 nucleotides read TGCGCCAGCAGCATAGAGACGGGGACCTACGAGCAGTACTTC. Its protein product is CASSIETGTYEQYF.

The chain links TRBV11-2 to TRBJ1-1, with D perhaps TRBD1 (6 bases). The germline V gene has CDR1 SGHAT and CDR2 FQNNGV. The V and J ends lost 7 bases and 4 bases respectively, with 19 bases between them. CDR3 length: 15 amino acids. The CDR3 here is CASNRAGGWATEAFF. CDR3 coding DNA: TGTGCCAGCAACCGCGCCGGGGGCTGGGCCACTGAAGCTTTCTTT.

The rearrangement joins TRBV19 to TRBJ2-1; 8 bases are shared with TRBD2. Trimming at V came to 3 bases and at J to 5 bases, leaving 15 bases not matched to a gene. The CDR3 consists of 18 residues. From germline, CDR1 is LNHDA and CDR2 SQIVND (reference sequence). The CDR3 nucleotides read TGTGCCAGTAGTATGATCGGGAGGGCCGGGGGCTACGACAATGAGCAGTTCTTC. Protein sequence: CASSMIGRAGGYDNEQFF.

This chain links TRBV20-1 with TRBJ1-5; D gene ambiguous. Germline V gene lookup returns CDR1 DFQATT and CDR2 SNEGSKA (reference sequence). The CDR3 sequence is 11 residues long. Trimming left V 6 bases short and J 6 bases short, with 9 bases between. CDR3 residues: CSAAGSQPQHF. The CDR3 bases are TGCAGTGCCGCGGGGTCTCAGCCCCAGCATTTT.

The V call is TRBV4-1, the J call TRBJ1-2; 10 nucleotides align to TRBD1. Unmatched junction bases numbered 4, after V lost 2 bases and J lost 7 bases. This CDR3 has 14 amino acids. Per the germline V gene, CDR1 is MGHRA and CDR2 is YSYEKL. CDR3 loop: CASSQPTGGLGYTF. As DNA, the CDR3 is TGCGCCAGCAGCCAACCGACAGGGGGCCTTGGCTACACCTTC.

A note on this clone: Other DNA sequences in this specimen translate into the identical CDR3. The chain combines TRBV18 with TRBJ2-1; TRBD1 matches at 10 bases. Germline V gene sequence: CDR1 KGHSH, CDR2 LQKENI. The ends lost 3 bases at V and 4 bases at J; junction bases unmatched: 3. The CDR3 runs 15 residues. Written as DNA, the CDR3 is TGTGCCAGCTCACCCCCGGGACAGGGGTACAATGAGCAGTTCTTC. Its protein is CASSPPGQGYNEQFF.

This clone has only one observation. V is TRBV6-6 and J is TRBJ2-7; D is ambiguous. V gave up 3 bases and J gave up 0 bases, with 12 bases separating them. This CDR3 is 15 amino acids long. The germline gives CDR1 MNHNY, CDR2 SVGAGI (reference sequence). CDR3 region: CASSYVDGSSYEQYF. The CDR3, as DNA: TGTGCCAGCAGTTATGTAGACGGCAGCTCCTACGAGCAGTACTTC.

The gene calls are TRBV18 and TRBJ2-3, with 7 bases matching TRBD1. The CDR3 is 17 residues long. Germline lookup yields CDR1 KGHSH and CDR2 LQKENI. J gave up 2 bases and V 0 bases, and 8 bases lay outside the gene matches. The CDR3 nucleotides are TGTGCCAGCTCACCACCGCGGAGACAGGGAACCACAGATACGCAGTATTTT. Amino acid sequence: CASSPPRRQGTTDTQYF.

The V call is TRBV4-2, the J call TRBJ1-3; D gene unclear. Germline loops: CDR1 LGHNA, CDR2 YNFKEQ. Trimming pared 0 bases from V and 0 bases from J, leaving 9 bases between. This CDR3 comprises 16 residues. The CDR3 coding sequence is TGTGCCAGCAGCCAAGATAGGGCAGGCTCTGGAAACACCATATATTTT. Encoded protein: CASSQDRAGSGNTIYF.

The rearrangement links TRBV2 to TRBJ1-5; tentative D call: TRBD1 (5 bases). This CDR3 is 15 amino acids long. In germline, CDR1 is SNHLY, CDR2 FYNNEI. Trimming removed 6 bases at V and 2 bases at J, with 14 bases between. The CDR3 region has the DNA TGTGCCAGCAGGGAAACCGACAGCCGCAATCAGCCCCAGCATTTT. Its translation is CASRETDSRNQPQHF.

The CDR3 sequence: CASSVDGDGSYEQYF. DNA for the CDR3: TGTGCCAGCAGCGTAGACGGGGACGGATCCTACGAGCAGTACTTC. The V gene is TRBV9, the J gene TRBJ2-7; D tentatively fits TRBD1 or TRBD2 (5 bases each). Deletions cut 0 bases from V and 1 base from J, with 11 bases between. This CDR3 region has 15 residues. Per the germline V gene, CDR1 is SGDLS and CDR2 is YYNGEE.

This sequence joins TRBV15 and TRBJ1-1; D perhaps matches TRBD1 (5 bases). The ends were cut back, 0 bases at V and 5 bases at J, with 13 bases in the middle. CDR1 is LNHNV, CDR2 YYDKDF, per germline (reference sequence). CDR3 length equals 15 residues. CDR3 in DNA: TGTGCCACCAGCAGAGATTTTTCCCAGGGAACTGAAGCTTTCTTT. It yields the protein CATSRDFSQGTEAFF.

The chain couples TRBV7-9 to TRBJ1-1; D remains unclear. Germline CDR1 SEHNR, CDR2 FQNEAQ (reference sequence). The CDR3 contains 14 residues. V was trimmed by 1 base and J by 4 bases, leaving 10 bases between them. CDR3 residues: CASSLGSLSTEAFF. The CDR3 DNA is TGTGCCAGCAGCTTAGGAAGTCTAAGCACTGAAGCTTTCTTT.

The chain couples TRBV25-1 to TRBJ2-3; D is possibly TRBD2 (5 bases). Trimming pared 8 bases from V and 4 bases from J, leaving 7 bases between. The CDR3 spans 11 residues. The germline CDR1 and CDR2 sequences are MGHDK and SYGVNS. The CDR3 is CASGLADTQYF. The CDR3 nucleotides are TGTGCCAGCGGACTGGCAGATACGCAGTATTTT. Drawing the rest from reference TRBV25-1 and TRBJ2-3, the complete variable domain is EADIYQTPRYLVIGTGKKITLECSQTMGHDKMYWYQQDPGMELHLIHYSYGVNSTEKGDLSSESTVSRIRTEHFPLTLESARPSHTSQYLCASGLADTQYFGPGTRLTVL.

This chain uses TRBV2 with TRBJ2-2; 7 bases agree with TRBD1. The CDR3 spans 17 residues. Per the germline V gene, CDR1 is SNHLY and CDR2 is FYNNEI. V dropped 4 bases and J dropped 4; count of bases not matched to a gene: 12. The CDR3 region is CASSARSKGGFTGELFF. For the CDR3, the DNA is TGTGCCAGCAGTGCTAGGTCGAAAGGGGGCTTCACCGGGGAGCTGTTTTTT.

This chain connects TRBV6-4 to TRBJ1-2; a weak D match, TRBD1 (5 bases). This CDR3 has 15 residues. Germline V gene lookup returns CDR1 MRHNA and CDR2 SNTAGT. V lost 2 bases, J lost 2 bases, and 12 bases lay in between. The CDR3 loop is CASSDIGGGNYGYTF. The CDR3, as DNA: TGTGCCAGCAGTGACATCGGGGGAGGAAACTATGGCTACACCTTC.

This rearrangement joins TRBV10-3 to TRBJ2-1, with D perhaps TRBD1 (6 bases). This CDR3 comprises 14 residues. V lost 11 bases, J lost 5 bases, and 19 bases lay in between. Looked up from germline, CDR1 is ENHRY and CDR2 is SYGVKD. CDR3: CAAKPGHFDNEQFF. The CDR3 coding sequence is TGTGCCGCCAAACCGGGACATTTTGACAATGAGCAGTTCTTC.

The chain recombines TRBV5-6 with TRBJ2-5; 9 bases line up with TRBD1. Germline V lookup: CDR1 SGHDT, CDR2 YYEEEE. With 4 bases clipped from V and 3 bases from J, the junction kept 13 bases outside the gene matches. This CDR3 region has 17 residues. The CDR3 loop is CASSRDRDRVWEETQYF. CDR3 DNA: TGTGCCAGCAGCCGGGACCGGGACAGGGTGTGGGAAGAGACCCAGTACTTC.

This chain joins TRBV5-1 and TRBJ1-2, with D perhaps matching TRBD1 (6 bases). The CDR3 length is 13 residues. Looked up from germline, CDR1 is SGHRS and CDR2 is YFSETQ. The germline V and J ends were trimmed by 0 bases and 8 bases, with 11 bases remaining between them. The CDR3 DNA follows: TGCGCCAGCAGCTTGGAGGGGGGGCGAGGCTACACCTTC. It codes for CASSLEGGRGYTF.

The CDR3 DNA is TGTGCCAGTAGTAACGCGGGCCACTCCTACAATGAGCAGTTCTTC. Its protein is CASSNAGHSYNEQFF. The chain carries TRBV19 and TRBJ2-1; perhaps TRBD2 as D (5 bases). The CDR3 is 15 amino acids. V lost 4 bases and J lost 0, with 10 bases in between. From germline, CDR1 is LNHDA and CDR2 SQIVND (reference sequence).

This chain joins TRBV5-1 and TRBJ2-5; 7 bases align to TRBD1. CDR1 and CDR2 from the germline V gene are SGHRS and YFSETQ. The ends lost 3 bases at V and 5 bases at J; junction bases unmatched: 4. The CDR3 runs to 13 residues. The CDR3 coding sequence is TGCGCCAGCAGCTATGGGACAGCGGAGACCCAGTACTTC. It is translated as CASSYGTAETQYF.

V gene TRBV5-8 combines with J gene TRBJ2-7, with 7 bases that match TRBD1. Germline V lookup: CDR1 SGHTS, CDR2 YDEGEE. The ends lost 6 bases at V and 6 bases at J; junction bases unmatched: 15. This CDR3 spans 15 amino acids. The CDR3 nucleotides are TGTGCCAGCACCCGCACCCACAGGGGATCGCCCGAGCAGTACTTC. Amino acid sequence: CASTRTHRGSPEQYF.

The CDR3 sequence is CASSQGRVPSPLHF. CDR3 nucleotides: TGTGCCAGCAGCCAAGGCAGGGTCCCCTCACCCCTCCACTTT. The gene calls are TRBV4-2 and TRBJ1-6, with a tentative D call TRBD1 (5 bases). The V end lost 1 base, the J end lost 10 bases, and 11 bases lay between the germline ends. Germline V gene data show CDR1 as LGHNA and CDR2 as YNFKEQ. The CDR3 is 14 residues long.

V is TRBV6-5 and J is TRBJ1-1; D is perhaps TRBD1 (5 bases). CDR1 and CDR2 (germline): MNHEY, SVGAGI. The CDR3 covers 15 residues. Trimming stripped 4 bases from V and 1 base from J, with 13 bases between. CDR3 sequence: CASSSPMTENTEAFF. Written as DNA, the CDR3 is TGTGCCAGCAGTTCCCCCATGACAGAGAACACTGAAGCTTTCTTT.

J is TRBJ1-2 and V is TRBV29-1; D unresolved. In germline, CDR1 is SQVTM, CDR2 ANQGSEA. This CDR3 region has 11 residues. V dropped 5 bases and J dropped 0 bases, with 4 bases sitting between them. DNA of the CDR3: TGCAGCGTTCAAACTAACTATGGCTACACCTTC. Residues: CSVQTNYGYTF.

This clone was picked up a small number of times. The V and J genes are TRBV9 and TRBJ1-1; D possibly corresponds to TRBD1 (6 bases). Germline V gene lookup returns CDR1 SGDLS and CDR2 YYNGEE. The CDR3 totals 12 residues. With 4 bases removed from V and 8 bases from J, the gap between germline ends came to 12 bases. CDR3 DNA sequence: TGTGCCAGCAGCCGATTTGGGACAGAAGCTTTCTTT. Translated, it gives CASSRFGTEAFF.